These 24 T cell receptor beta chains came from one sample sequenced in a study of OX40 agonist ivuxolimab in advanced cancers. Produced via immunoSEQ multiplex PCR; TCRdb's table is partial and in-frame only. The sample includes about 19,000 clones, roughly 88% of them seen just once. Source: CD4+ or CD8+ T cells sorted from blood, taken in a trial of the OX40 agonist ivuxolimab. The receptors stem from an adult with an advanced solid tumor such as melanoma, head and neck, liver or kidney cancer.

The chain joins TRBV10-1 to TRBJ2-5; D perhaps matches TRBD2 (5 bases). With the DNA end fitting TRBJ2-7 better, the J assignment may be wrong. CDR1 and CDR2 from the germline V gene are WNHNN and SYGVQD (reference sequence). There are 14 residues in the CDR3. This chain's CDR3 is CASSEWRTGNEQYF. The CDR3 DNA follows: TGCGCCAGCAGTGAGTGGAGGACTGGGAACGAGCAGTACTTC.

The rearrangement joins TRBV19 to TRBJ2-7; 8 bases line up with TRBD1. Trimming cost V 3 bases and J 3 bases; bases outside gene matches: 7. Germline CDR1 is LNHDA and CDR2 is SQIVND (reference sequence). The CDR3 covers 15 residues. Here the CDR3 reads CASSIGTGPIYEQYF. CDR3 bases: TGTGCCAGTAGTATCGGGACAGGACCAATCTACGAGCAGTACTTC.

V and J are TRBV23-1 and TRBJ1-5, with D hard to call. TRBV23-1 is marked as an open reading frame, function uncertain. The length of the CDR3 is 17 residues. Trimming took off 2 bases at V and 3 bases at J, with 17 bases between the two ends. The CDR3 reads CASSQPTSRRNNQPQHF. The CDR3 DNA follows: TGCGCCAGCAGTCAACCGACTAGTCGGCGGAACAATCAGCCCCAGCATTTT.

The J gene is TRBJ1-2, the V gene TRBV7-3; D may be TRBD1 (5 bases). This CDR3 comprises 13 residues. V was cut by 6 bases and J by 5 bases, with 13 bases left in between. The germline gives CDR1 SGHTA, CDR2 FQGTGA. CDR3 coding DNA: TGTGCCAGCAGTCCAGGGATTGGGTATGGCTACACCTTC. This codes for CASSPGIGYGYTF.

V usage is TRBV29-1 and J usage is TRBJ2-2, with TRBD2 matching 9 bases. Trimming took 1 base from V and 5 from J; bases not matched to a gene: 14. The CDR3 covers 18 residues. Germline loops: CDR1 SQVTM, CDR2 ANQGSEA. In DNA form, the CDR3 reads TGCAGCGTTGAAGGTACACAAGTAGCGGGAGAAGGAACCGGGGAGCTGTTTTTT. As protein: CSVEGTQVAGEGTGELFF.

The count of this clone is one. The rearrangement uses TRBV18 and TRBJ1-5; TRBD1 agrees at 9 bases. Germline values: CDR1 KGHSH, CDR2 LQKENI. This CDR3 is built from 17 residues. Trimming at V came to 3 bases and at J to 2 bases, leaving 8 bases not matched to a gene. CDR3 nucleotides: TGTGCCAGCTCACCGGGACAGGGTAGGGGGGGCAATCAGCCCCAGCATTTT. This translates into CASSPGQGRGGNQPQHF.

The genes are TRBV27 and TRBJ1-1; 7 bases match TRBD1. The CDR3 is 14 amino acids. Germline V gene data show CDR1 as MNHEY and CDR2 as SMNVEV (reference sequence). After removal of 11 bases from V and 4 bases from J, the junction contained 13 bases not matched to a gene. The CDR3 DNA sequence: TGTGCCTCCTCACGGAGAGGGGGCGTCACTGAAGCTTTCTTT. It encodes CASSRRGGVTEAFF.

The gene calls are TRBV15 and TRBJ1-4; no definite D call. Looked up from germline, CDR1 is LNHNV and CDR2 is YYDKDF (reference sequence). The CDR3 totals 14 residues. The V gene lost 0 bases and the J gene lost 5 bases, with 7 bases spanning the gap. This CDR3 reads CATSRDRQNEKLFF. The DNA of the CDR3 is TGTGCCACCAGCAGAGATCGGCAGAATGAAAAACTGTTTTTT.

The chain joins TRBV6-5 to TRBJ2-1, with D possibly matching TRBD1 (7 bases). Germline V gene sequence: CDR1 MNHEY, CDR2 SVGAGI. The CDR3 length is 15 residues. Trimming took 1 base from V and 4 from J, leaving 11 bases between them. The CDR3 nucleotides are TGTGCCAGCAGTTACTTCCAGGGGGGTTACAATGAGCAGTTCTTC. Its translation: CASSYFQGGYNEQFF.

The V call is TRBV2, the J call TRBJ2-1; tentatively, D is TRBD2 (5 bases). The CDR3 runs to 16 residues. Germline-derived CDR1 and CDR2 are SNHLY and FYNNEI. Trimming shortened V by 0 bases and J by 2 bases, and 11 bases separated the two germline ends. The CDR3 nucleotides read TGTGCCAGCAGTGAAGCGCCGGAGCGGCCCTACAATGAGCAGTTCTTC. Translating gives CASSEAPERPYNEQFF.

This chain connects TRBV7-3 to TRBJ2-7; the D is unclear. The germline V gene has CDR1 SGHTA and CDR2 FQGTGA. V was shortened by 4 bases and J by 2 bases, with 18 bases between the two germline ends. CDR3 length: 16 amino acids. Here the CDR3 DNA reads TGTGCCAGCAGCTGTCGATCTTGGCATCTTACCTACGAGCAGTACTTC. Its protein product is CASSCRSWHLTYEQYF.

This chain joins TRBV2 and TRBJ1-4; D remains unclear. The CDR3 consists of 14 residues. Germline V lookup: CDR1 SNHLY, CDR2 FYNNEI. Trimming cost V 2 bases and J 5 bases, with 9 bases left between them. The CDR3 here is CASSEITRNEKLFF. CDR3 DNA sequence: TGTGCCAGCAGTGAAATTACCAGAAATGAAAAACTGTTTTTT.

This clone occurred a few times. The CDR3 here is CASSLAAAGELFF. CDR3 DNA: TGTGCCAGCAGCTTAGCTGCGGCCGGGGAGCTGTTTTTT. The rearrangement joins TRBV7-6 to TRBJ2-2; no clear D gene. Trimming stripped 0 bases from V and 6 bases from J, with 5 bases between. The CDR3 length is 13 residues. Germline V gene sequence: CDR1 SGHVS, CDR2 FNYEAQ.

The gene calls are TRBV27 and TRBJ2-1; no firm D call. Germline-derived CDR1 and CDR2 are MNHEY and SMNVEV (reference sequence). The CDR3 runs to 13 residues. The V end lost 5 bases, the J end lost 5 bases, and 10 bases lay between the germline ends. CDR3 sequence reads: CASSPRVHNEQFF. CDR3 sequence (DNA): TGTGCCAGCAGTCCTCGGGTCCACAATGAGCAGTTCTTC.

The J gene is TRBJ1-1, the V gene TRBV27; tentative D call: TRBD1 (5 bases). CDR3 size: 14 residues. Trimming removed 7 bases from V and 2 bases from J, with 14 bases in between. The germline V gene has CDR1 MNHEY and CDR2 SMNVEV (reference sequence). CDR3 coding DNA: TGTGCCAGCAAATGGCAGGGCTACAACACTGAAGCTTTCTTT. Its protein product is CASKWQGYNTEAFF.

The chain couples TRBV5-1 to TRBJ2-7, with D possibly being TRBD2 (5 bases). The CDR3 runs to 14 residues. CDR1 is SGHRS, CDR2 YFSETQ, per germline. V shed 1 base and J shed 2 bases, with 10 bases lying between them. This chain's CDR3 is CASSLRGLTYEQYF. The CDR3 DNA follows: TGCGCCAGCAGCTTGCGAGGGCTTACCTACGAGCAGTACTTC.

This chain links TRBV19 with TRBJ2-3, with D uncertain. CDR1 is LNHDA and CDR2 is SQIVND in the germline V gene (reference sequence). The V end lost 6 bases, the J end lost 6 bases, and 13 bases lay between the germline ends. CDR3 length: 13 amino acids. This CDR3 reads CASRPYRVDTQYF. CDR3 bases: TGTGCCAGTAGACCCTACCGGGTGGATACGCAGTATTTT.

The chain couples TRBV28 to TRBJ2-1, with TRBD2 matching over 11 bases. The germline CDR1 and CDR2 sequences are MDHEN and SYDVKM. The CDR3 has 17 residues. Germline trimming cut 3 bases from V and 6 bases from J; bases unmatched to any gene: 10. The CDR3 nucleotides read TGTGCCAGCAGTTTTTCACTCGGACTAGCGGGCTCCAATGAGCAGTTCTTC. This translates into CASSFSLGLAGSNEQFF.

This clone was seen only once. The rearrangement links TRBV19 to TRBJ1-2; D is unclear. The germline gives CDR1 LNHDA, CDR2 SQIVND (reference sequence). The germline V and J ends were trimmed by 5 bases and 3 bases, with 10 bases remaining between them. This CDR3 is built from 13 residues. Here the CDR3 reads CASSFGGDYGYTF. The CDR3 nucleotides are TGTGCCAGTAGTTTCGGCGGCGACTATGGCTACACCTTC.

The chain employs TRBV9 and TRBJ2-1, with 9 positions matching TRBD1. The junction had 10 bases not matched to a gene; V was cut back by 2 bases and J by 4 bases. The CDR3 is 17 residues long. Germline V gives CDR1 SGDLS, CDR2 YYNGEE. The CDR3 DNA sequence: TGTGCCAGCAGCGTTTCATCGCGACAGGGGGTGTACAATGAGCAGTTCTTC. Translating gives CASSVSSRQGVYNEQFF.

The V gene is TRBV9, the J gene TRBJ2-5; no clear D. The CDR3 consists of 14 residues. Per the germline V gene, CDR1 is SGDLS and CDR2 is YYNGEE. Trimming took off 3 bases at V and 3 bases at J, with 12 bases between the two ends. As DNA, the CDR3 is TGTGCCAGCAGCGATGATGGCAGCGAAGAGACCCAGTACTTC. This translates into CASSDDGSEETQYF. Using reference TRBV9 and TRBJ2-5 for the parts outside the CDR3, the full variable domain is DSGVTQTPKHLITATGQRVTLRCSPRSGDLSVYWYQQSLDQGLQFLIQYYNGEERAKGNILERFSAQQFPDLHSELNLSSLELGDSALYFCASSDDGSEETQYFGPGTRLLVL.

This chain connects TRBV28 to TRBJ2-1, with TRBD2 identical over 10 bases. Germline CDR1 and CDR2: MDHEN and SYDVKM. The CDR3 is made up of 16 amino acids. Trimming at V came to 5 bases and at J to 4 bases, leaving 8 bases not matched to a gene. CDR3 region: CASSRRTSGTYNEQFF. The CDR3 nucleotides are TGTGCCAGCAGTCGCCGGACTAGCGGAACTTACAATGAGCAGTTCTTC. The variable domain in full, with the rest retrieved from reference TRBV28 and TRBJ2-1, is DVKVTQSSRYLVKRTGEKVFLECVQDMDHENMFWYRQDPGLGLRLIYFSYDVKMKEKGDIPEGYSVSREKKERFSLILESASTNQTSMYLCASSRRTSGTYNEQFFGPGTRLTVL.

A few counts support this clone. The V and J genes are TRBV27 and TRBJ1-2; a possible D gene is TRBD1 (5 bases). V lost 6 bases, J lost 2 bases, and 10 bases lay in between. The CDR3 is made up of 13 amino acids. Germline CDR1 reads MNHEY; CDR2 reads SMNVEV (reference sequence). Here the CDR3 reads CASREQANYGYTF. DNA for the CDR3: TGTGCCAGCAGGGAACAGGCGAACTATGGCTACACCTTC.

This rearrangement joins TRBV7-3 to TRBJ2-7; 10 positions match TRBD1. V shed 3 bases, J shed 2 bases, and the junction held 1 base outside the gene matches. Germline loops: CDR1 SGHTA, CDR2 FQGTGA. CDR3 length equals 14 residues. The CDR3 is CASSLGTGAYEQYF. DNA of the CDR3: TGTGCCAGCAGCTTGGGGACAGGGGCCTACGAGCAGTACTTC.